The 15 T cell receptor beta chains given below trace back to one sample, sequenced in a study of OX40 agonist ivuxolimab in advanced cancers. Assay: immunoSEQ multiplex PCR; the TCRdb copy retains only in-frame clones and omits some. The table includes tens of thousands of clones, around nine tenths detected once. Sample: CD4+ or CD8+ T cells sorted from blood, taken in a trial of the OX40 agonist ivuxolimab. The receptor set was obtained from an adult with an advanced solid tumor such as melanoma, head and neck, liver or kidney cancer.

The genes are TRBV28 and TRBJ2-5; maybe TRBD1 (8 bases). V lost 6 bases, J lost 7 bases, and 18 bases lay in between. CDR1 is MDHEN, CDR2 SYDVKM, per germline. This CDR3 has 14 residues. CDR3 region: CASSPSGTGGTQYF. DNA of the CDR3: TGTGCCAGCAGCCCCAGCGGGACAGGCGGGACCCAGTACTTC. The variable domain in full, with the rest retrieved from reference TRBV28 and TRBJ2-5, is DVKVTQSSRYLVKRTGEKVFLECVQDMDHENMFWYRQDPGLGLRLIYFSYDVKMKEKGDIPEGYSVSREKKERFSLILESASTNQTSMYLCASSPSGTGGTQYFGPGTRLLVL.

V usage is TRBV7-9 and J usage is TRBJ2-2; no clear D. The V gene lost 3 bases and the J gene lost 8 bases, with 7 bases spanning the gap. Germline lookup yields CDR1 SEHNR and CDR2 FQNEAQ (reference sequence). The CDR3 contains 12 residues. The CDR3 spells CASSFLSGELFF. In DNA form, the CDR3 reads TGTGCCAGCAGCTTTTTATCGGGGGAGCTGTTTTTT.

The chain recombines TRBV28 with TRBJ2-7, with D perhaps matching TRBD2 (5 bases). Per germline, CDR1 MDHEN and CDR2 SYDVKM. The V end was cut by 6 bases, the J end by 0 bases, with 12 bases between. The length of the CDR3 is 14 residues. The CDR3 DNA sequence: TGTGCCAGCAGCCGGGAAGTTAGCTCCTACGAGCAGTACTTC. It yields the protein CASSREVSSYEQYF.

This clone was counted once. This rearrangement joins TRBV19 to TRBJ2-7; TRBD1 agrees at 7 bases. Trimming took 9 bases from V and 1 from J; bases not matched to a gene: 9. CDR1 is LNHDA, CDR2 SQIVND, per germline (reference sequence). This CDR3 comprises 14 residues. The DNA of the CDR3 is TGTGCCAGCAAACAGGGGACACCGTCCTACGAGCAGTACTTC. It is translated as CASKQGTPSYEQYF.

This chain uses TRBV28 with TRBJ1-2, with TRBD1 matching over 7 bases. The trim removed 5 bases at V and 3 bases at J, leaving 9 bases unmatched. CDR3 length equals 15 residues. Germline V gene sequence: CDR1 MDHEN, CDR2 SYDVKM. The CDR3 sequence is CASSPPGTVYYGYTF. The CDR3 DNA follows: TGTGCCAGCAGTCCTCCCGGGACAGTTTACTATGGCTACACCTTC.

J is TRBJ2-2 and V is TRBV11-2; D gene uncertain. Per the germline V gene, CDR1 is SGHAT and CDR2 is FQNNGV. This CDR3 has 14 residues. The ends were cut back, 3 bases at V and 2 bases at J, with 7 bases in the middle. CDR3 nucleotide sequence: TGTGCCAGCAGCTTGCTCCGCAACACCGGGGAGCTGTTTTTT. It is translated as CASSLLRNTGELFF.

The chain is built from TRBV10-1 and TRBJ1-2; D gene ambiguous. The CDR3 has 14 residues. Germline CDR1 and CDR2: WNHNN and SYGVQD (reference sequence). V lost 0 bases and J 4 bases, leaving 9 bases between the germline ends. The DNA of the CDR3 is TGCGCCAGCAGTGAGTCCAGGACTGGCTATGGCTACACCTTC. This gives the protein CASSESRTGYGYTF.

This clone was seen just once. The CDR3 DNA sequence: TGTGCCTCAGGCCCTGGGGGTAATCAGCCCCAGCATTTT. Translation gives CASGPGGNQPQHF. The chain links TRBV5-8 to TRBJ1-5, with D maybe TRBD1 (5 bases). Trimming pared 10 bases from V and 4 bases from J, leaving 15 bases between. The CDR3 sequence is 13 residues long. CDR1 and CDR2 from the germline V gene are SGHTS and YDEGEE. Full variable domain (missing parts from reference TRBV5-8 and TRBJ1-5): EAGVTQSPTHLIKTRGQQATLRCSPISGHTSVYWYQQALGLGLQFLLWYDEGEERNRGNFPPRFSGRQFPNYSSELNVNALELEDSALYLCASGPGGNQPQHFGDGTRLSIL.

The chain couples TRBV19 to TRBJ2-2; a weak D match, TRBD2 (5 bases). The CDR3 sequence is 15 residues long. Trimming removed 5 bases from V and 0 bases from J, with 10 bases in between. CDR1 and CDR2 from the germline V gene are LNHDA and SQIVND (reference sequence). The CDR3 DNA follows: TGTGCCAGTAGTGAGGGCCCCGCGAACACCGGGGAGCTGTTTTTT. It is translated as CASSEGPANTGELFF.

The chain has TRBV2 and TRBJ2-7; D is undetermined. Trimming took 9 bases from V and 5 from J, leaving 14 bases between them. The CDR3 is made up of 12 amino acids. Germline CDR1 reads SNHLY; CDR2 reads FYNNEI. Written as DNA, the CDR3 is TGTGCCAGACGAAGTTCAGGCCACGAGCAGTACTTC. It translates to CARRSSGHEQYF.

This sequence joins TRBV5-4 and TRBJ1-1, with unresolved D. There are 15 residues in the CDR3. Trimming stripped 0 bases from V and 2 bases from J, with 11 bases between. Germline CDR1 SGHNT, CDR2 YYREEE (reference sequence). The CDR3 region has the DNA TGTGCCAGCAGCTTGGCCTTCACAGTTAACACTGAAGCTTTCTTT. Translated, it gives CASSLAFTVNTEAFF.

The chain joins TRBV27 to TRBJ1-4; 7 positions match TRBD1. V shed 7 bases and J 3 bases; nucleotides not matched to a gene: 11. Germline V gene sequence: CDR1 MNHEY, CDR2 SMNVEV (reference sequence). This CDR3 contains 16 residues. CDR3 DNA sequence: TGTGCCAGCACCTTAGGGACGGGACAGCCTAATGAAAAACTGTTTTTT. Residues: CASTLGTGQPNEKLFF.

V gene TRBV19 combines with J gene TRBJ1-2; D possibly corresponds to TRBD1 (5 bases). This CDR3 contains 14 residues. The V end was cut by 7 bases, the J end by 2 bases, with 14 bases between. Germline lookup yields CDR1 LNHDA and CDR2 SQIVND (reference sequence). The CDR3 DNA reads TGTGCCAGTACCTGGCCAGGGTCGAACTATGGCTACACCTTC. Amino acid sequence: CASTWPGSNYGYTF.

The rearrangement uses TRBV7-9 and TRBJ1-1; D perhaps matches TRBD1 (5 bases). V was shortened by 5 bases and J by 11 bases, with 15 bases between the two germline ends. Per the germline V gene, CDR1 is SEHNR and CDR2 is FQNEAQ (reference sequence). The CDR3 runs to 12 residues. The DNA for the CDR3 is TGTGCCAGCAGCGCCTCAAGGGACGGCGCTTTCTTT. Protein sequence: CASSASRDGAFF.

The chain carries TRBV25-1 and TRBJ2-5; D remains ambiguous. The germline V and J ends were trimmed by 1 base and 2 bases, with 11 bases remaining between them. The CDR3 totals 15 residues. CDR1 is MGHDK, CDR2 SYGVNS, per germline. CDR3 in amino acids: CASSESRVLQETQYF. Written as DNA, the CDR3 is TGTGCCAGCAGTGAATCAAGGGTCTTGCAAGAGACCCAGTACTTC.